This TCR beta chain was captured in a study of cytomegalovirus exposure and HLA in healthy donors. Study results and caveats: The study had only CMV serostatus as immune exposure information. An observed cluster of highly shared sequence variants was recorded as a likely sequencing artifact.

The primer mix had 60 Vbeta and 13 Jbeta primers. Method: immunoSEQ multiplex PCR; TCRdb's copy keeps in-frame clones and lacks some. Of roughly 170,000 clones listed, approximately 80% are singletons. With 4 bases removed from V and 3 bases from J, the gap between germline ends came to 7 bases. The V gene's germline CDR1 is MGHDK and CDR2 SYGVNS. The CDR3 runs to 12 residues. Turning to this clone: Its antigen is unidentified.

Sequenced material: PBMCs. The chain is built from TRBV25-1 and TRBJ2-7; D is perhaps TRBD1 (5 bases). The receptor was derived from a man aged 25-45 years in good health and CMV-seronegative. The CDR3 sequence is CASSGDSYEQYF. In DNA, the CDR3 is TGTGCCAGCAGTGGAGACAGCTACGAGCAGTACTTC.